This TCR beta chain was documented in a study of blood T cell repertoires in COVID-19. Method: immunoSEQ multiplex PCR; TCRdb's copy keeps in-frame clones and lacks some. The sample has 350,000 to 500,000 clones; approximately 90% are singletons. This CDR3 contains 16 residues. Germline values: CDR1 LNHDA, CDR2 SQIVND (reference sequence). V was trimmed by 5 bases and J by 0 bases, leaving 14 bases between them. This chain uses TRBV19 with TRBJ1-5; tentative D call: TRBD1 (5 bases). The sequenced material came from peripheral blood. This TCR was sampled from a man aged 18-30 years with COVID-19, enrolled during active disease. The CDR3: CASSDSGFTSNQPQHF. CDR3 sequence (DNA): TGTGCCAGTAGTGACTCAGGGTTTACTAGCAATCAGCCCCAGCATTTT.